The present T cell receptor (beta chain) was sequenced within a study of Ad26.COV2.S vaccination and SARS-CoV-2 variants. The germline V gene has CDR1 KGHSH and CDR2 LQKENI. The CDR3 sequence is 15 residues long. The ends lost 4 bases at V and 3 bases at J; junction bases unmatched: 4. TCRdb's table, derived via immunoSEQ multiplex PCR, lists solely in-frame clones and lacks some. The sample has approximately 410,000 clones, 85% to 90% seen once. Sample treatment: roughly 20 received Ad26.COV2.S at low or high dose, single or two shots; several received placebo; per-sample allocation not given. Day 63 after the first injection of vaccine or placebo was the sampling time.

The chain carries TRBV18 and TRBJ2-3; 10 nucleotides line up with TRBD2. The TCR sequence derives from a person between 18 and 59 years old who received the Ad26.COV2.S COVID-19 vaccine or a placebo. Sequenced material: peripheral blood, taken in a trial of Ad26.COV2.S vaccine versus placebo. In DNA, the CDR3 is TGTGCCAGCTCACAAACTAGCGGGGTTACAGATACGCAGTATTTT. It yields the protein CASSQTSGVTDTQYF.